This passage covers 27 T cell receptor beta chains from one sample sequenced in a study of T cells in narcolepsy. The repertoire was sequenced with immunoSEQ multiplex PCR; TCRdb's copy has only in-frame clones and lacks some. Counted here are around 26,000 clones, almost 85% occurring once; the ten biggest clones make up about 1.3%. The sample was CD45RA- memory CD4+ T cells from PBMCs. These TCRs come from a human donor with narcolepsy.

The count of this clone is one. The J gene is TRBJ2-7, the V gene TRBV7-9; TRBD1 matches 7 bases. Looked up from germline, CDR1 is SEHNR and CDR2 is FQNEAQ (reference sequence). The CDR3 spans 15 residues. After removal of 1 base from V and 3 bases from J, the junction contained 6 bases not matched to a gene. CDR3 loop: CASSLGLRGRYEQYF. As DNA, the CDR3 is TGTGCCAGCAGCTTAGGATTAAGGGGGCGCTACGAGCAGTACTTC.

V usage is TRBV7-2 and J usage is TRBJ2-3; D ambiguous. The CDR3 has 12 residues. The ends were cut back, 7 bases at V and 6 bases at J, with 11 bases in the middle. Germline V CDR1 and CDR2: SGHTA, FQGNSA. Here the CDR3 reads CASTQFSDTQYF. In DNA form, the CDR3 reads TGTGCCAGCACCCAATTCAGTGATACGCAGTATTTT.

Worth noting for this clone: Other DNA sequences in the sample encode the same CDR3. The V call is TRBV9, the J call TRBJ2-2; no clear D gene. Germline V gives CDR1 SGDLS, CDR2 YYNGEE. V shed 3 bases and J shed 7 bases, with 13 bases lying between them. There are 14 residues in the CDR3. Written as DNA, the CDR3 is TGTGCCAGCAGCGCTCTAAGTGTTGACGGGGAGCTGTTTTTT. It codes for CASSALSVDGELFF. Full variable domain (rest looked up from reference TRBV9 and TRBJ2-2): DSGVTQTPKHLITATGQRVTLRCSPRSGDLSVYWYQQSLDQGLQFLIQYYNGEERAKGNILERFSAQQFPDLHSELNLSSLELGDSALYFCASSALSVDGELFFGEGSRLTVL.

CDR3 in amino acids: CASSLVGTGAEKLFF. The CDR3 DNA follows: TGCGCCAGCAGCTTGGTAGGGACAGGGGCGGAAAAACTGTTTTTT. The chain employs TRBV5-1 and TRBJ1-4; TRBD1 matches at 10 bases. Germline-derived CDR1 and CDR2 are SGHRS and YFSETQ. CDR3 length equals 15 residues. The J segment lost 8 bases and the V segment lost 0 bases, leaving 4 bases of the junction unmatched.

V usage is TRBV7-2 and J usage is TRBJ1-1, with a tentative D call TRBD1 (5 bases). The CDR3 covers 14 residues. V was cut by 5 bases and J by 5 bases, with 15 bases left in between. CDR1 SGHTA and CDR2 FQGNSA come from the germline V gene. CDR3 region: CASSPQGRRTEAFF. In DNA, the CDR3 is TGTGCCAGCAGCCCTCAGGGTCGACGGACTGAAGCTTTCTTT.

In nucleotides, the CDR3 is TGTGCCAGCAGCCCGACTTTCGAAGGGGTCGGCTACACCTTC. It is translated as CASSPTFEGVGYTF. This rearrangement joins TRBV7-9 to TRBJ1-2; the D gene is possibly TRBD1 (5 bases). Germline CDR1 reads SEHNR; CDR2 reads FQNEAQ (reference sequence). The germline V and J ends were trimmed by 5 bases and 8 bases, with 18 bases remaining between them. This CDR3 contains 14 residues.

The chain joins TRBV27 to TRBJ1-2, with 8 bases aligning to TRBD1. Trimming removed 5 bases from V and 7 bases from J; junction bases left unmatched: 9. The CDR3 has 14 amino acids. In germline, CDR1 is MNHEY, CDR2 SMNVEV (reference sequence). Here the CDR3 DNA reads TGTGCCAGCAGTACCGGACAGGGTTTGGGTGGCTACACCTTC. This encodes CASSTGQGLGGYTF.

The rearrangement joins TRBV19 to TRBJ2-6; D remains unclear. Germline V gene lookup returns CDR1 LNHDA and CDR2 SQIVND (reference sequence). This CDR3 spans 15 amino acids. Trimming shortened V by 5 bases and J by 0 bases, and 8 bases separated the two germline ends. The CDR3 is CASSGPRSGANVLTF. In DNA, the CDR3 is TGTGCCAGTAGTGGGCCCCGCTCTGGGGCCAACGTCCTGACTTTC.

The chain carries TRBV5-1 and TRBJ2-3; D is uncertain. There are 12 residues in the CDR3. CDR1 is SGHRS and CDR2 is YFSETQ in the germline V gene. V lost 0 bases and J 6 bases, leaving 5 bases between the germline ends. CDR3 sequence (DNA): TGCGCCAGCAGCTTGGCTAGGGATACGCAGTATTTT. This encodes CASSLARDTQYF.

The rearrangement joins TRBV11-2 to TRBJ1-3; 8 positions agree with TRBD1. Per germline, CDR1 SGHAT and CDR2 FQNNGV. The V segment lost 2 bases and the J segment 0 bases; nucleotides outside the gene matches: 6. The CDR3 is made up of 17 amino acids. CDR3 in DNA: TGTGCCAGCAGCTTAACAGGGGGTTCCAGCTCTGGAAACACCATATATTTT. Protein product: CASSLTGGSSSGNTIYF.

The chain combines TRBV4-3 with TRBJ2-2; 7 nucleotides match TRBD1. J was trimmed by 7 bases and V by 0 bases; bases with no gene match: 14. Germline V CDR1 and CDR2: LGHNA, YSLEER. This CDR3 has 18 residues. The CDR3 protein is CASSQESSGGYYGGELFF. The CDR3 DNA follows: TGCGCCAGCAGCCAAGAATCCTCAGGGGGTTATTATGGCGGGGAGCTGTTTTTT.

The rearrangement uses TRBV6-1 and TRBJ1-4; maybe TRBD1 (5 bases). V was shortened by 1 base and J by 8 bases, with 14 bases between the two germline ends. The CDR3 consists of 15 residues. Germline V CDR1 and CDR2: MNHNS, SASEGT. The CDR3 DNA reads TGTGCCAGCAGTGAAGTTCCCCGACAGTGGGAAAAACTGTTTTTT. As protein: CASSEVPRQWEKLFF.

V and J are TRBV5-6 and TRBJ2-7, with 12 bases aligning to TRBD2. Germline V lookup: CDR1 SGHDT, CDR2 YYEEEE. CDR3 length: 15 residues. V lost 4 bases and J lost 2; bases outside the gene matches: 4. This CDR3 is CASSRGLAGTYEQYF. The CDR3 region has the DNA TGTGCCAGCAGCAGAGGACTAGCGGGAACCTACGAGCAGTACTTC.

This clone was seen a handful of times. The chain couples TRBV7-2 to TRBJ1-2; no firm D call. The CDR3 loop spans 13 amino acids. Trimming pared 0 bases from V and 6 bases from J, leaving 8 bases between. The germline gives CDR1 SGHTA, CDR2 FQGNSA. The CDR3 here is CASSLALGHGYTF. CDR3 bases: TGTGCCAGCAGCTTAGCGCTCGGGCATGGCTACACCTTC.

DNA for the CDR3: TGTGCCAGCAGCTTGTCTCTGGCGCAGTACTTC. This codes for CASSLSLAQYF. This chain links TRBV5-8 with TRBJ2-5; no reliable D call. This CDR3 comprises 11 residues. Germline CDR1 reads SGHTS; CDR2 reads YDEGEE. Trimming removed 1 base at V and 11 bases at J, with 9 bases between.

CDR3 region: CASSFVFGSTNEKLFF. The CDR3 nucleotides are TGTGCCAGCAGCTTCGTATTTGGGAGTACTAATGAAAAACTGTTTTTT. The genes are TRBV7-9 and TRBJ1-4; D unresolved. Trimming took 3 bases from V and 2 from J, leaving 13 bases between them. The CDR3 spans 16 residues. Looked up from germline, CDR1 is SEHNR and CDR2 is FQNEAQ (reference sequence).

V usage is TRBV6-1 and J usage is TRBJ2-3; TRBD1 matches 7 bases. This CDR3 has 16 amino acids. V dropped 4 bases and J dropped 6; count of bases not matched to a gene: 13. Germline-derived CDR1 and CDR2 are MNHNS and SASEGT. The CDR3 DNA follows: TGTGCCAGCAGTGGGGGGTGGGACAGAAGGTCTGATACGCAGTATTTT. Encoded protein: CASSGGWDRRSDTQYF.

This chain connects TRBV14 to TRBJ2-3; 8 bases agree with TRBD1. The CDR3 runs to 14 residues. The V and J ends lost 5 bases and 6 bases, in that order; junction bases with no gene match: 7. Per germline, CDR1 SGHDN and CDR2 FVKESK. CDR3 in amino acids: CASSLRDRRDTQYF. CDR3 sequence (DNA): TGTGCCAGCAGCTTACGGGACAGGCGGGATACGCAGTATTTT.

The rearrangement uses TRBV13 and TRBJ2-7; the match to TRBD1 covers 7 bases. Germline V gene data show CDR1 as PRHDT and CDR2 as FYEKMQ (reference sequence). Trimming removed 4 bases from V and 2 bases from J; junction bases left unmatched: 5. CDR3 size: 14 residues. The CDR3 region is CASSSGQDTYEQYF. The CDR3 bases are TGTGCCAGCAGCTCCGGACAGGATACCTACGAGCAGTACTTC.

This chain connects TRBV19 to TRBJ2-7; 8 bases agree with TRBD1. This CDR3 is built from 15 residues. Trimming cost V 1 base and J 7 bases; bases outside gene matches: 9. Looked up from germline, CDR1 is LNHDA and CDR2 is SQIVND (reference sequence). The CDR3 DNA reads TGTGCCAGTAGTATAGGGGGACAGGCTTCGAGGGAGCAGTACTTC. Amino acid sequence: CASSIGGQASREQYF. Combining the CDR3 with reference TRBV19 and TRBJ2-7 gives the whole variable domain DGGITQSPKYLFRKEGQNVTLSCEQNLNHDAMYWYRQDPGQGLRLIYYSQIVNDFQKGDIAEGYSVSREKKESFPLTVTSAQKNPTAFYLCASSIGGQASREQYFGPGTRLTVT.

CDR3 protein: CASRSGTGVPGELFF. CDR3 sequence (DNA): TGTGCCAGCAGATCCGGGACAGGGGTCCCCGGGGAGCTGTTTTTT. This chain connects TRBV5-6 to TRBJ2-2; 10 bases align to TRBD1. With 5 bases clipped from V and 6 bases from J, the junction kept 7 bases outside the gene matches. The CDR3 runs to 15 residues. Germline CDR1 is SGHDT and CDR2 is YYEEEE.

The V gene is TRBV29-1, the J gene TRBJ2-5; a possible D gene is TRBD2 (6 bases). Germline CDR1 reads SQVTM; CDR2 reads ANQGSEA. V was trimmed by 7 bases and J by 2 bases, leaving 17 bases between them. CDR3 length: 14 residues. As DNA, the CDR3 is TGCAGCGCCCGCGGGACCCCGACTCAAGAGACCCAGTACTTC. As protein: CSARGTPTQETQYF.

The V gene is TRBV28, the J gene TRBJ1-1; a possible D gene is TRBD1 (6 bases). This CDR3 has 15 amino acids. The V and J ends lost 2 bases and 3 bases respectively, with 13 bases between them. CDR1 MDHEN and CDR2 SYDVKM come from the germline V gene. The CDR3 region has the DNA TGTGCCAGCAGTTTAAATACAGGGACGCACACTGAAGCTTTCTTT. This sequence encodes CASSLNTGTHTEAFF.

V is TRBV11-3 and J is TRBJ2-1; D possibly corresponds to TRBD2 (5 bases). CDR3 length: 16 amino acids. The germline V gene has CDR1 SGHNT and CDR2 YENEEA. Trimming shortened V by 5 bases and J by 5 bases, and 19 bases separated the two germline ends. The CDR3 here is CASSLGGLQRDNEQFF. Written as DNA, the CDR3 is TGTGCCAGCAGCCTCGGCGGCCTACAGAGGGACAATGAGCAGTTCTTC.

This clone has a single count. The CDR3 DNA follows: TGTGCCAGCAGCTTAAACGGCCACTCTGGAAACACCATATATTTT. Its protein product is CASSLNGHSGNTIYF. The V gene is TRBV11-2, the J gene TRBJ1-3; no reliable D call. Trimming took 2 bases from V and 0 from J, leaving 8 bases between them. This CDR3 comprises 15 residues. Germline V gene sequence: CDR1 SGHAT, CDR2 FQNNGV.

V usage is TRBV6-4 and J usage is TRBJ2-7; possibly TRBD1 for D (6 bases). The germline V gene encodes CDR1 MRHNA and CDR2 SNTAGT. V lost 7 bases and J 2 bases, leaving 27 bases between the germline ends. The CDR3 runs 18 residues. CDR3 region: CASITNRDTATRTYEQYF. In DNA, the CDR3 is TGTGCCAGCATCACAAACCGGGACACCGCGACGAGAACCTACGAGCAGTACTTC.

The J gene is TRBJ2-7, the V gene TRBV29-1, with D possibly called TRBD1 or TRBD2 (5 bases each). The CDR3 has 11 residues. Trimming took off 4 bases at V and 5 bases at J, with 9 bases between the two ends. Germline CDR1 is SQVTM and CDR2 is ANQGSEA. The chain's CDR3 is CSVGDGHEQYF. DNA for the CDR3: TGCAGCGTTGGGGACGGACACGAGCAGTACTTC.